Here is one T cell receptor beta chain with its context. Its antigen is unidentified. TCRdb's table, derived via immunoSEQ multiplex PCR, lists solely in-frame clones and lacks some. The profile shows some 240,000 clones, about 80% of them singletons. Unstimulated regulatory T cells (CD4+CD25+CD127-), CD4+CD25- non-regulatory cells, CD4 and CD8 cells were FACS-sorted from thawed PBMCs. Germline CDR1 reads MGHRA; CDR2 reads YSYEKL. Trimming at V came to 7 bases and at J to 4 bases, leaving 13 bases not matched to a gene. CDR3 size: 16 residues. The record originates from a study of Tregs in tolerant kidney transplant recipients. Overall study findings and caveats: Findings come from small patient numbers and require larger validation. Tregs expanded with activated donor B cells seemed most donor-specific. Biological reproducibility was not directly addressed, but technical replication error appeared minimal.

Sample: CD4+ T cells from blood. This chain joins TRBV4-1 and TRBJ1-1; 9 bases are shared with TRBD1. The receptor comes from a human donor in good health. The CDR3 loop reads CASTPEQGAYGTEAFF. CDR3 sequence (DNA): TGCGCCAGCACGCCGGAACAGGGGGCTTACGGCACTGAAGCTTTCTTT.